Sequencing of this T cell receptor (beta chain) was carried out in a study of CD4 T cells in relation to SARS-CoV-2 and coronaviruses. Study details: No peptide or an HIV-1 Nef peptide pool served as negative control.

There are 14 residues in the CDR3. Germline loops: CDR1 SGHTA, CDR2 FQGNSA. J gave up 8 bases and V 5 bases, and 9 bases lay outside the gene matches. Study outcomes and limitations: This crossreactivity analysis covered spike protein alone, no other viral proteins.

This clone was detected only once. Its antigen remains unknown. Before the COVID-19 pandemic, during about 2011-2019, CD4+ T cells were taken from unexposed donors. CD4+ T cells were isolated from the cells after 10 days of culture. Cultures held two million PBMCs per well with roughly 10 IU/ml IL-2. Half the medium was replaced with IL-2 medium on days 3 and 7. The protocol was immunoSEQ multiplex PCR, while the TCRdb copy is restricted to in-frame clones and leaves out a portion. The sample gives 20,000 to 25,000 clones, more than 60% of which show up once; about 15% is in the top ten. The chain carries TRBV7-2 and TRBJ2-1, with 7 nucleotides matching TRBD2. Sequencing was performed on CD4+ T cells from PBMCs, cultured in vitro. The TCR comes from a human donor in good health. DNA for the CDR3: TGTGCCAGCAGCCCCCGACTAGCCGTCGATGAGCAGTTCTTC. This sequence encodes CASSPRLAVDEQFF.